The T cell receptor beta chain described here comes from a study of Graves' ophthalmopathy and Graves' hyperthyroidism. Study information: The collection of peripheral blood took place at initial diagnosis, before any treatment.

This clonotype was detected ten times or more. The authors amplified TCR beta CDR3 regions, and they did so from RNA transcripts for repertoire sequencing. Second-round multiplex PCR came after a first-round RT-PCR that employed HTBI primers. In TCRdb, the multiplex PCR reads were re-called with MiXCR into one record per CDR3 protein. Here the sample spans 150,000 to 200,000 distinct CDR3 sequences, 35% to 50% being singletons. Trimming removed 1 base from V and 5 bases from J, with 11 bases in between. CDR1 is SGHTA and CDR2 is FQGNSA in the germline V gene. CDR3 length: 14 amino acids. Having ophthalmopathy, the donors showed moderate-to-severe activity, CAS ≥3 and NOSPECS ≥4, with disease lasting under 3 months. Lactation, pregnancy, uncontrolled infections and other autoimmune diseases were all grounds for excluding patients.

The sequence was obtained from a man aged 30 to 45 with Graves' ophthalmopathy. The V gene is TRBV7-2, the J gene TRBJ2-5; D possibly uses TRBD1 or TRBD2 (5 bases each). The source material was peripheral blood. DNA for the CDR3: TGTGCCAGCAGCTTAGGATGGGGCGGGGAGACCCAGTACTTC. It specifies CASSLGWGGETQYF. The complete variable domain, with remaining parts taken from reference TRBV7-2 and TRBJ2-5, reads GAGVSQSPSNKVTEKGKDVELRCDPISGHTALYWYRQSLGQGLEFLIYFQGNSAPDKSGLPSDRFSAERTGGSVSTLTIQRTQQEDSAVYLCASSLGWGGETQYFGPGTRLLVL.